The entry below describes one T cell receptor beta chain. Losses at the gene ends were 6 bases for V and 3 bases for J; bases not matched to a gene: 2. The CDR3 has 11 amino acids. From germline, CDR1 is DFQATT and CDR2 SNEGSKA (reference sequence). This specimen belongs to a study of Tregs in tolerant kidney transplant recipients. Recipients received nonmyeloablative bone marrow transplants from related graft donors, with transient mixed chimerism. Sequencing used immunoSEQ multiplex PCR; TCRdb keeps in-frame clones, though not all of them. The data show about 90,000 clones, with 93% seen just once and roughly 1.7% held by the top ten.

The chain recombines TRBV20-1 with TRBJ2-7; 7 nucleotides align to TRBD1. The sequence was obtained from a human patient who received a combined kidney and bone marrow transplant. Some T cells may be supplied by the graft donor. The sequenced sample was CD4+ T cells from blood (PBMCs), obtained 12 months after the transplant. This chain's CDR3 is CSARTGYEQYF. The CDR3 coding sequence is TGCAGTGCCCGGACAGGCTACGAGCAGTACTTC.